The 21 T cell receptor beta chains presented below share a single source sample, sequenced in a study of blood T cell repertoires in COVID-19. The repertoire was sequenced with immunoSEQ multiplex PCR; TCRdb's copy has only in-frame clones and lacks some. The profile covers roughly 70,000 clones, with approximately 73% appearing a single time and 15% taken by the ten largest. The material sequenced was peripheral blood. These receptors were taken from a man aged 55 to 69 with COVID-19, enrolled during active disease.

The chain recombines TRBV7-9 with TRBJ2-2, with D possibly being TRBD2 (6 bases). CDR1 SEHNR and CDR2 FQNEAQ come from the germline V gene (reference sequence). Trimming cost V 6 bases and J 7 bases, with 12 bases left between them. This CDR3 contains 13 residues. CDR3 residues: CASRIMEGGELFF. CDR3 coding DNA: TGTGCCAGCAGAATAATGGAGGGCGGGGAGCTGTTTTTT. The whole variable domain, remainder taken from reference TRBV7-9 and TRBJ2-2, is DTGVSQNPRHKITKRGQNVTFRCDPISEHNRLYWYRQTLGQGPEFLTYFQNEAQLEKSRLLSDRFSAERPKGSFSTLEIQRTEQGDSAMYLCASRIMEGGELFFGEGSRLTVL.

This clone was recorded only once. The chain links TRBV24-1 to TRBJ1-5; D gene ambiguous. The CDR3 spans 14 residues. Germline V CDR1 and CDR2: KGHDR, SFDVKD. V gave up 3 bases and J gave up 3 bases, with 8 bases separating them. This CDR3 is CATSDVGTNQPQHF. The CDR3 DNA is TGTGCCACCAGTGATGTTGGCACCAATCAGCCCCAGCATTTT.

This rearrangement joins TRBV30 to TRBJ2-5; 8 nucleotides agree with TRBD1. The CDR3 loop spans 13 amino acids. Germline CDR1 GTSNPN, CDR2 SVGIG (reference sequence). V lost 2 bases to trimming and J lost 3 bases; unmatched junction nucleotides: 2. In DNA form, the CDR3 reads TGTGCCTGGAGTCTACAGGGGGAAGAGACCCAGTACTTC. This translates into CAWSLQGEETQYF.

The chain uses TRBV12-3 or TRBV12-4 and TRBJ2-7, with D unclear. Trimming stripped 5 bases from V and 7 bases from J, with 12 bases between. The CDR3 is made up of 12 amino acids. CDR3 coding DNA: TGTGCCAGCAGTATTCGGCGGAGAGAGCAGTACTTC. It is translated as CASSIRRREQYF.

The V gene is TRBV29-1, the J gene TRBJ1-2, with 7 nucleotides matching TRBD1. The CDR3 is 13 amino acids. The V gene end was trimmed by 6 bases and the J gene end by 2 bases; junction bases not matched to a gene: 6. Germline CDR1 and CDR2: SQVTM and ANQGSEA. CDR3 sequence (DNA): TGCAGCGTCGAGCTACAGGGGAACTATGGCTACACCTTC. It codes for CSVELQGNYGYTF.

The rearrangement links TRBV29-1 to TRBJ1-1, with D perhaps matching TRBD1 (5 bases). The CDR3 covers 14 residues. Trimming left V 6 bases short and J 0 bases short, with 14 bases between. Germline lookup yields CDR1 SQVTM and CDR2 ANQGSEA. This chain's CDR3 is CSVLDTGMNTEAFF. In DNA form, the CDR3 reads TGCAGCGTACTGGACACGGGCATGAACACTGAAGCTTTCTTT.

On this clone itself: Germline and junction disagree at one end, which may indicate a read error. The chain uses TRBV5-1 and TRBJ2-3; 8 positions match TRBD2. The V gene's germline CDR1 is SGHRS and CDR2 YFSETQ. The CDR3 has 13 residues. CDR3 sequence: CASSFFSSGLELF. CDR3 sequence (DNA): TGCGCCAGCAGCTTTTTTTCTAGCGGGCTGGAGCTTTTT.

The rearrangement links TRBV7-9 to TRBJ1-2, with TRBD1 as a possible D gene (5 bases). The CDR3 runs to 13 residues. The V end was cut by 4 bases, the J end by 7 bases, with 13 bases between. Germline CDR1 is SEHNR and CDR2 is FQNEAQ (reference sequence). CDR3 nucleotide sequence: TGTGCCAGCAGCTCCGCCAGGGATGTTGGCTACACCTTC. Protein: CASSSARDVGYTF. Combining the CDR3 with reference TRBV7-9 and TRBJ1-2 gives the whole variable domain DTGVSQNPRHKITKRGQNVTFRCDPISEHNRLYWYRQTLGQGPEFLTYFQNEAQLEKSRLLSDRFSAERPKGSFSTLEIQRTEQGDSAMYLCASSSARDVGYTFGSGTRLTVV.

The J gene is TRBJ1-6, the V gene TRBV30; weak D call: TRBD1 (5 bases). The V gene's germline CDR1 is GTSNPN and CDR2 SVGIG (reference sequence). The CDR3 consists of 14 residues. V was clipped by 4 bases and J by 10 bases, with 17 bases between them. In DNA, the CDR3 is TGTGCCTGGACCCAAGGGACTGCCCAATCACCCCTCCACTTT. The encoded protein is CAWTQGTAQSPLHF.

The chain has TRBV2 and TRBJ1-1; D is perhaps TRBD1 (6 bases). The V end was cut by 3 bases, the J end by 1 base, with 9 bases between. The CDR3 runs 14 residues. Per the germline V gene, CDR1 is SNHLY and CDR2 is FYNNEI. Here the CDR3 reads CASSEQGTNTEAFF. As DNA, the CDR3 is TGTGCCAGCAGTGAGCAGGGGACGAACACTGAAGCTTTCTTT.

The V gene is TRBV20-1, the J gene TRBJ1-1; TRBD1 aligns across 9 bases. CDR1 and CDR2 (germline): DFQATT, SNEGSKA (reference sequence). J was trimmed by 4 bases and V by 3 bases; bases with no gene match: 9. The CDR3 contains 15 residues. The CDR3 DNA follows: TGCAGTGCTAGTGATCCGGAGACAGGGGGCACTGAAGCTTTCTTT. This codes for CSASDPETGGTEAFF.

The J gene is TRBJ2-3, the V gene TRBV24-1, with unresolved D. Germline values: CDR1 KGHDR, CDR2 SFDVKD. Between the trimmed V and J ends, which lost 3 bases and 9 bases, there was a span of 15 bases. The CDR3 runs 14 residues. CDR3 loop: CATSDPASLGTQYF. In DNA form, the CDR3 reads TGTGCCACCAGTGATCCGGCCTCTCTCGGGACGCAGTATTTT.

This chain connects TRBV13 to TRBJ2-7; possibly TRBD1 for D (7 bases). The CDR3 is 16 residues long. Germline lookup yields CDR1 PRHDT and CDR2 FYEKMQ (reference sequence). The V end was cut by 8 bases, the J end by 4 bases, with 24 bases between. CDR3 DNA: TGTGCCAGCTCCCCGGGGGTCGGCAGGGGGTTTTACGAGCAGTACTTC. Translation gives CASSPGVGRGFYEQYF. Filled out from reference TRBV13 and TRBJ2-7, the complete variable domain reads AAGVIQSPRHLIKEKRETATLKCYPIPRHDTVYWYQQGPGQDPQFLISFYEKMQSDKGSIPDRFSAQQFSDYHSELNMSSLELGDSALYFCASSPGVGRGFYEQYFGPGTRLTVT.

This clone appeared a few times. Germline and junction disagree at one end, which may indicate a read error. The gene calls are TRBV18 and TRBJ1-6; D remains ambiguous. This CDR3 contains 14 residues. Germline assignment: CDR1 KGHSH and CDR2 LQKENI. The CDR3 DNA follows: TGTGCCAGCTCACCGGGAGTTGGTAATACACCCCTCCACTTT. Amino acid sequence: CASSPGVGNTPLHF.

The chain is built from TRBV9 and TRBJ2-2, with D unresolved. Germline V gene lookup returns CDR1 SGDLS and CDR2 YYNGEE. V was shortened by 4 bases and J by 6 bases, with 10 bases between the two germline ends. The CDR3 is 13 amino acids. CDR3 in DNA: TGTGCCAGCAGCCCCAACGCGGCCGGGGAGCTGTTTTTT. Residues: CASSPNAAGELFF.

The chain recombines TRBV7-2 with TRBJ2-2, with no clear D. Trimming left V 0 bases short and J 6 bases short, with 5 bases between. The germline gives CDR1 SGHTA, CDR2 FQGNSA. CDR3 length: 13 residues. CDR3 DNA: TGTGCCAGCAGCTTAGCAGCGTCCGGGGAGCTGTTTTTT. Translated, it gives CASSLAASGELFF. Supplemented by reference TRBV7-2 and TRBJ2-2, the full variable domain reads GAGVSQSPSNKVTEKGKDVELRCDPISGHTALYWYRQSLGQGLEFLIYFQGNSAPDKSGLPSDRFSAERTGGSVSTLTIQRTQQEDSAVYLCASSLAASGELFFGEGSRLTVL.

The CDR3 spells CSASMNRGQPQHF. Here the CDR3 DNA reads TGCAGTGCTAGTATGAACAGGGGTCAGCCCCAGCATTTT. V gene TRBV20-1 combines with J gene TRBJ1-5; 7 bases align to TRBD1. The CDR3 covers 13 residues. Germline trimming cut 3 bases from V and 6 bases from J; bases unmatched to any gene: 5. Per the germline V gene, CDR1 is DFQATT and CDR2 is SNEGSKA (reference sequence).

The chain links TRBV27 to TRBJ1-6; possibly TRBD1 for D (6 bases). The CDR3 has 14 residues. CDR1 and CDR2 (germline): MNHEY, SMNVEV (reference sequence). V shed 3 bases and J shed 8 bases, with 11 bases lying between them. CDR3 in DNA: TGTGCCAGCAGTTTCCAGGGGACCGATTCACCCCTCCACTTT. Its translation is CASSFQGTDSPLHF.

This chain joins TRBV4-1 and TRBJ1-2, with TRBD1 matching 7 bases. The CDR3 has 15 residues. With V trimmed by 1 base and J by 0 bases, 2 bases remained unmatched. The germline V gene encodes CDR1 MGHRA and CDR2 YSYEKL. CDR3 residues: CASSQGQGANYGYTF. CDR3 DNA sequence: TGCGCCAGCAGCCAAGGACAGGGTGCTAACTATGGCTACACCTTC.

The rearrangement links TRBV28 to TRBJ2-1; 12 nucleotides agree with TRBD2. Losses at the gene ends were 5 bases for V and 6 bases for J; bases not matched to a gene: 8. The germline CDR1 and CDR2 sequences are MDHEN and SYDVKM. The CDR3 is made up of 16 amino acids. The CDR3 protein is CASSTPSGRAPNEQFF. The CDR3 coding sequence is TGTGCCAGCAGTACCCCTAGCGGGAGGGCCCCCAATGAGCAGTTCTTC.

V usage is TRBV7-3 and J usage is TRBJ1-1, with 8 bases aligning to TRBD1. Trimming removed 0 bases from V and 10 bases from J; junction bases left unmatched: 4. The CDR3 runs 13 residues. The germline gives CDR1 SGHTA, CDR2 FQGTGA. CDR3 residues: CASSLTFTGGAFF. CDR3 coding DNA: TGTGCCAGCAGCTTAACGTTCACAGGGGGAGCTTTCTTT.